This T cell receptor (beta chain) was captured in a study of metastatic and nonmetastatic thyroid tumors. Across the study: Both malignant and benign thyroid patients supplied peripheral blood and tumor or nodule tissue samples, across which the repertoires of these patients were then compared.

With MiXCR, TCRdb reprocessed the PCR reads. The repertoire consists of more than 15,000 clones, with roughly 23% occurring once and the leading ten covering approximately 10%. Trimming cost V 6 bases and J 1 base; bases outside gene matches: 12. The CDR3 spans 17 residues. CDR1 LNHDA and CDR2 SQIVND come from the germline V gene (reference sequence). Study results and limitations: The study reportedly found significantly higher TCR beta diversity in malignant thyroid tumors than benign nodules, in blood and tumor.

Comment on this clone: What it binds is not known.

Thyroid surgery was preceded by no treatment in any patient. This receptor was identified in a male donor with papillary thyroid cancer or a benign thyroid nodule (not recorded which). Some clones in this sample may be carry-over from other donors' samples. Sequencing used blood. The chain carries TRBV19 and TRBJ2-3; 8 nucleotides match TRBD2. Here the CDR3 reads CASRTASRGGRTDTQYF. CDR3 DNA sequence: TGTGCCAGTAGGACAGCTAGTCGCGGGGGGCGCACAGATACGCAGTATTTT.